This T cell receptor beta chain derives from a study of blood T cells in healthy people across ages (dated by TCRdb to between 2014 and 2017). About the investigation overall: In model experiments, template switching captured roughly one uniquely barcoded TCR beta cDNA molecule for every two T cells. To avoid experimental bias, donors of different ages were distributed randomly across sequencing lanes. Donors were grouped into four age groups: young (average approximately 16 years), middle-aged (roughly 37), aged (roughly 67) and long-lived (82). The study measured age-related changes in TCR beta repertoire diversity using deep sequencing normalized with unique cDNA molecular identifiers. For two donors (one aged 18 to 29 and one aged 80 or older), the study analyzed two additional independent replicas of 1 million unique cDNA reads from the same blood draw. The paper as a whole reports these results and caveats: As age increased, observed TCR beta diversity per million T cells dropped in a roughly linear way, and a significant reduction was already evident by age 40. Because donor CMV infection status was unknown, age-related changes in expanded clonotypes were potentially confounded. Estimates of total diversity based on one million sequenced T cells were regarded as lower bounds and as underestimates. Since profiling was done on bulk unsorted PBMCs, naive and antigen-experienced compartments could not be conclusively compared. Observed TCR beta diversity correlated strongly with the percentage of naive T cells measured by flow cytometry. Compared with the aged group, more naive CD4+ T cells, fewer expanded clones and increased TCR diversity were shown by the long-lived group, suggesting age selection.

The library was obtained by 5' RACE. The instrument given in TCRdb is Illumina HiSeq 2500. A second 7 to 11 cycle PCR used a sample-barcoded 5' primer and a J-beta primer mix. A unique molecular identifier was introduced onto each TCR beta cDNA molecule by a template-switch 5' adaptor carrying 12 random nucleotides. Each sample yielded at least 3 million CDR3-containing paired-end reads. All of the RNA was converted into first-strand cDNA using the Mint cDNA synthesis kit, with a TRBC-specific oligonucleotide serving as the primer. After uracil-DNA glycosylase treatment, a first 18-cycle PCR used universal primers M1SS and BC2_uni_R on all cDNA. As for the original processing: For normalization, 1 million high-quality reads, each with a distinct molecular identifier, were randomly selected from each sample. Instead of being binned into consensus sequences, reads with shared molecular identifiers were discarded. CDR3 identification, clonotype clustering and error correction used MiTCR with a Q25 quality threshold and the strictest error-elimination algorithm. A nonparametric unseen species model using Euler transformation provided a lower-bound estimate of total TCR beta diversity. The raw public data were reprocessed by TCRdb itself: fastp quality trimming at Q25, MiXCR clonotype calling, in-frame beta chains only. Each CDR3 protein gets just one entry, which takes the most common genes and DNA from the rows behind it. The V and J calls reflect TCRdb's pipeline rather than the authors' work. A total of about 1,600,000 distinct CDR3 sequences appear in this sample, approximately 42% of them only once. Roughly 8.2% of the sample is held by the ten biggest clonotypes.

Donors were a few dozen systemically healthy Caucasian individuals from Russia aged roughly 6 to 90 years. Each donor gave around 9.9 milliliters of peripheral blood, collected into EDTA-treated Vacutainer tubes. Ficoll-Paque density-gradient centrifugation was used to isolate PBMCs, with at least 6.5 million per sample. Trizol reagent was used to extract total RNA from PBMCs, with at least 5 micrograms per sample. Naive CD45RAhigh/CD27high T cell percentages were measured by flow cytometry on a PBMC aliquot from every donor. The V and J ends are trimmed by 1 base and 2 bases, leaving 11 bases between them. As encoded in the germline V gene, CDR1 is SGHRS while CDR2 is YFSETQ. Inclusive of the bounding cysteine and phenylalanine, the CDR3 is 15 residues long. The CDR3 DNA has 45 bases and is translated from base 1. This clonotype was observed a few times. The target of this receptor is not known. There are no base qualities to consult, and no much larger clone falls within one base.

Sequencing was performed on blood. Rearrangement joined TRBV5-1 to TRBJ2-3, with a tentative D gene TRBD2 over 5 matching bases. This TCR was sampled from a young woman in good health. The DNA reads as follows: TGCGCCAGCAGCTTGTGGTCGGGAAACACAGATACGCAGTATTTT. It is translated as CASSLWSGNTDTQYF.